This entry lists 19 T cell receptor beta chains sequenced from one sample in a study of cytomegalovirus exposure and HLA in healthy donors. 13 Jbeta primers and 60 Vbeta primers were used for the PCR. Profiled with immunoSEQ multiplex PCR; TCRdb holds only in-frame clones, not every one. The sample consists of fewer than 200,000 clones, about four fifths of them appearing once. The sequenced sample consisted of PBMCs. These receptors originate from a woman between 18 and 30 years old in good health and CMV-seronegative.

The chain joins TRBV28 to TRBJ2-1; D might be TRBD1 (6 bases). The CDR3 runs to 17 residues. The V end lost 6 bases, the J end lost 0 bases, and 18 bases lay between the germline ends. Germline V lookup: CDR1 MDHEN, CDR2 SYDVKM. This chain's CDR3 is CASSFRGRGSSYNEQFF. The CDR3 DNA is TGTGCCAGCAGCTTCCGAGGTAGGGGGAGCTCCTACAATGAGCAGTTCTTC.

The gene calls are TRBV28 and TRBJ2-1; perhaps TRBD2 as D (5 bases). This CDR3 contains 14 residues. CDR1 is MDHEN and CDR2 is SYDVKM in the germline V gene. The V end was cut by 2 bases, the J end by 8 bases, with 13 bases between. This CDR3 reads CASSLRPLGDEQFF. CDR3 coding DNA: TGTGCCAGCAGTTTACGGCCACTCGGGGATGAGCAGTTCTTC.

This clone was seen a few times. V usage is TRBV5-4 and J usage is TRBJ1-4; D is undetermined. Trimming took 0 bases from V and 11 from J, leaving 11 bases between them. Germline assignment: CDR1 SGHNT and CDR2 YYREEE (reference sequence). This CDR3 comprises 13 residues. The CDR3 loop reads CASSLGGRDKLFF. The CDR3 DNA is TGTGCCAGCAGCTTGGGCGGGAGAGATAAACTGTTTTTT.

This rearrangement joins TRBV30 to TRBJ1-2, with D hard to call. The V gene lost 3 bases and the J gene lost 4 bases, with 18 bases spanning the gap. Germline loops: CDR1 GTSNPN, CDR2 SVGIG (reference sequence). The CDR3 spans 15 residues. For the CDR3, the DNA is TGTGCCTGGAGCGATTCCCGCGGGCTAGGCTATGGCTACACCTTC. Amino acid sequence: CAWSDSRGLGYGYTF.

This clone appeared a few times. This rearrangement joins TRBV5-1 to TRBJ1-5, with a tentative D call TRBD1 (6 bases). CDR3 length equals 15 residues. Germline V gives CDR1 SGHRS, CDR2 YFSETQ. Trimming shortened V by 0 bases and J by 6 bases, and 13 bases separated the two germline ends. Here the CDR3 DNA reads TGCGCCAGCAGCTTGGAGGGTGGGGGGGCTCAGCCCCAGCATTTT. This sequence encodes CASSLEGGGAQPQHF.

V gene TRBV28 combines with J gene TRBJ1-4, with 8 bases identical to TRBD1. The CDR3 has 15 amino acids. Germline CDR1 reads MDHEN; CDR2 reads SYDVKM. V trimming: 5 bases; J trimming: 4 bases; junction bases outside the gene matches: 6. CDR3 sequence (DNA): TGTGCCAGCAGTGAACCGGGACAGGTTAATGAAAAACTGTTTTTT. Residues: CASSEPGQVNEKLFF.

This chain uses TRBV6-1 with TRBJ1-6; no clear D gene. V lost 1 base, J lost 7 bases, and 14 bases lay in between. This CDR3 has 16 residues. In germline, CDR1 is MNHNS, CDR2 SASEGT. CDR3 protein: CASSEGRGSKNSPLHF. CDR3 DNA: TGTGCCAGCAGTGAAGGGCGGGGTTCAAAAAATTCACCCCTCCACTTT.

The J gene is TRBJ2-7, the V gene TRBV18, with no clear D. This CDR3 comprises 12 residues. The germline V and J ends were trimmed by 6 bases and 6 bases, with 12 bases remaining between them. The germline V gene encodes CDR1 KGHSH and CDR2 LQKENI. The CDR3 here is CASSPVRSEQYF. The CDR3, as DNA: TGTGCCAGCTCTCCGGTCCGGAGCGAGCAGTACTTC.

This clone was seen only a few times. The chain employs TRBV15 and TRBJ2-7; the match to TRBD2 covers 8 bases. The CDR3 sequence is 16 residues long. J gave up 0 bases and V 5 bases, and 9 bases lay outside the gene matches. Per germline, CDR1 LNHNV and CDR2 YYDKDF (reference sequence). CDR3 DNA sequence: TGTGCCACCAGCTTCCGTAGCGGGGATAGCTCCTACGAGCAGTACTTC. This encodes CATSFRSGDSSYEQYF. Drawing the rest from reference TRBV15 and TRBJ2-7, the complete variable domain is DAMVIQNPRYQVTQFGKPVTLSCSQTLNHNVMYWYQQKSSQAPKLLFHYYDKDFNNEADTPDNFQSRRPNTSFCFLDIRSPGLGDTAMYLCATSFRSGDSSYEQYFGPGTRLTVT.

V and J are TRBV15 and TRBJ2-1, with 7 bases matching TRBD2. The J segment lost 4 bases and the V segment lost 0 bases, leaving 12 bases of the junction unmatched. The CDR3 covers 18 residues. Germline CDR1 and CDR2: LNHNV and YYDKDF (reference sequence). The DNA of the CDR3 is TGTGCCACCAGCAGAGATTTGAGAGCGGGACCCCTTTACAATGAGCAGTTCTTC. Translation gives CATSRDLRAGPLYNEQFF.

The chain joins TRBV7-9 to TRBJ2-1, with 7 bases that match TRBD2. The CDR3 has 16 residues. Trimming at V came to 4 bases and at J to 4 bases, leaving 10 bases not matched to a gene. Germline CDR1 SEHNR, CDR2 FQNEAQ (reference sequence). The CDR3 region has the DNA TGTGCCAGCAGCTCTGTAGGGAGGGCCGTTTACAATGAGCAGTTCTTC. As protein: CASSSVGRAVYNEQFF.

The chain joins TRBV11-3 to TRBJ2-7; TRBD2 matches 9 bases. The CDR3 is made up of 12 amino acids. The J segment lost 7 bases and the V segment lost 9 bases, leaving 7 bases of the junction unmatched. CDR1 SGHNT and CDR2 YENEEA come from the germline V gene. CDR3 coding DNA: TGTGCCAGTCGGGCTAGCGGGACGGAGCAGTACTTC. Protein product: CASRASGTEQYF.

V gene TRBV14 combines with J gene TRBJ2-3, with a tentative D call TRBD2 (6 bases). In germline, CDR1 is SGHDN, CDR2 FVKESK. V gave up 4 bases and J gave up 4 bases, with 18 bases separating them. This CDR3 has 16 residues. The CDR3: CASSLGEAAWADTQYF. The DNA for the CDR3 is TGTGCCAGCAGCCTCGGGGAGGCAGCCTGGGCAGATACGCAGTATTTT.

The V call is TRBV19, the J call TRBJ2-2, with a weak D call TRBD2 (5 bases). The germline gives CDR1 LNHDA, CDR2 SQIVND (reference sequence). The CDR3 is 14 amino acids. V dropped 8 bases and J dropped 7 bases, with 17 bases sitting between them. Here the CDR3 DNA reads TGTGCCAGTCACCGATTCCGGGGAATCGGGGAGCTGTTTTTT. This codes for CASHRFRGIGELFF.

This rearrangement joins TRBV10-2 to TRBJ2-3; a possible D gene is TRBD2 (6 bases). Trimming left V 5 bases short and J 2 bases short, with 11 bases between. The CDR3 has 14 amino acids. Per germline, CDR1 WSHSY and CDR2 SAAADI. The CDR3 is CASSIAATTDTQYF. The CDR3 region has the DNA TGCGCCAGCAGTATAGCGGCGACCACAGATACGCAGTATTTT.

The chain carries TRBV4-1 and TRBJ1-1; 9 bases line up with TRBD1. The CDR3 length is 15 residues. V was clipped by 1 base and J by 4 bases; unmatched bases: 4. Germline V gene sequence: CDR1 MGHRA, CDR2 YSYEKL. The CDR3 sequence is CASSQGQGVITEAFF. The CDR3 coding sequence is TGCGCCAGCAGCCAAGGACAGGGGGTGATCACTGAAGCTTTCTTT.

The J gene is TRBJ2-5, the V gene TRBV27; 8 bases are shared with TRBD1. CDR3 size: 15 residues. Germline V gene lookup returns CDR1 MNHEY and CDR2 SMNVEV (reference sequence). The J segment lost 5 bases and the V segment lost 2 bases, leaving 7 bases of the junction unmatched. This CDR3 reads CASSLVQGAGETQYF. DNA for the CDR3: TGTGCCAGCAGTTTAGTGCAGGGGGCGGGGGAGACCCAGTACTTC.

The genes are TRBV7-8 and TRBJ1-1; tentatively, D is TRBD1 (5 bases). The CDR3 totals 12 residues. In germline, CDR1 is SGHVS, CDR2 FQNEAQ. V dropped 3 bases and J dropped 8 bases, with 10 bases sitting between them. DNA of the CDR3: TGTGCCAGCAGCTTTCCGGGGGAGGAAGCTTTCTTT. This gives the protein CASSFPGEEAFF.

This chain joins TRBV28 and TRBJ2-1, with unresolved D. There are 14 residues in the CDR3. Trimming took off 5 bases at V and 0 bases at J, with 8 bases between the two ends. Germline assignment: CDR1 MDHEN and CDR2 SYDVKM. The CDR3 coding sequence is TGTGCCAGCAGTCCCTTCTCCTCCTACAATGAGCAGTTCTTC. Translating it yields CASSPFSSYNEQFF.